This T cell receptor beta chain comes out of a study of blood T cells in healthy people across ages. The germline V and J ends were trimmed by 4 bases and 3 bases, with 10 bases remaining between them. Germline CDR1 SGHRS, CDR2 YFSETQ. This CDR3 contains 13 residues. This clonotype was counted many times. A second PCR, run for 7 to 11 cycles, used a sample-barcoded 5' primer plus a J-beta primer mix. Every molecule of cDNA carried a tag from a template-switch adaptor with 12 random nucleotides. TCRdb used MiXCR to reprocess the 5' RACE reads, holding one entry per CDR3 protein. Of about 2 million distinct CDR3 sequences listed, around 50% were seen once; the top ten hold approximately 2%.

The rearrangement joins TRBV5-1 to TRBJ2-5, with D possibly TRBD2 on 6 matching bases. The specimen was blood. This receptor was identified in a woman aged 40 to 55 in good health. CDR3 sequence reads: CASSVGLKETQYF. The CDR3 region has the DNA TGCGCCAGCAGCGTCGGACTAAAAGAGACCCAGTACTTC.